These 9 T cell receptor beta chains were sequenced from one sample in a study of Ad26.COV2.S vaccination and SARS-CoV-2 variants. Treatment defined: about 20 received Ad26.COV2.S at low or high dose, single or two shots; about 5 received placebo; per-sample allocation not given. Sampling happened 63 days after the first vaccine or placebo injection. Using immunoSEQ multiplex PCR, the repertoire was profiled, and TCRdb retains in-frame clones only, with some absent. The sample comprises about 250,000 clones, roughly 87% of which are singletons, and just under 3% rests with the top ten. The specimen was peripheral blood, collected in a trial of Ad26.COV2.S vaccine versus placebo. The source of these receptors is a person between 18 and 65 years old who received the Ad26.COV2.S COVID-19 vaccine or a placebo.

The V and J genes are TRBV6-6 and TRBJ1-4, with a tentative D call TRBD1 (5 bases). Germline assignment: CDR1 MNHNY and CDR2 SVGAGI (reference sequence). V was clipped by 4 bases and J by 8 bases, with 14 bases between them. This CDR3 is 14 amino acids long. The CDR3 here is CASSSVQGREKLFF. In DNA form, the CDR3 reads TGTGCCAGCAGTTCAGTGCAGGGACGGGAAAAACTGTTTTTT.

The chain is built from TRBV30 and TRBJ2-3; D unclear. Trimming took 8 bases from V and 4 from J, leaving 16 bases between them. The CDR3 consists of 13 residues. Germline V CDR1 and CDR2: GTSNPN, SVGIG (reference sequence). Here the CDR3 reads CALGFAVPDTQYF. The DNA of the CDR3 is TGTGCCCTGGGATTTGCAGTGCCAGATACGCAGTATTTT.

The V gene is TRBV6-5, the J gene TRBJ2-7; D is possibly TRBD2 (5 bases). This CDR3 has 14 amino acids. Germline CDR1 is MNHEY and CDR2 is SVGAGI. Trimming removed 8 bases from V and 5 bases from J, with 19 bases in between. CDR3 residues: CASRVGGGIHEQYF. In nucleotides, the CDR3 is TGTGCCAGCCGGGTGGGCGGAGGAATCCACGAGCAGTACTTC.

This clone appeared a few times. This sequence joins TRBV4-3 and TRBJ2-1; 11 bases fit TRBD2. The ends lost 0 bases at V and 7 bases at J; junction bases unmatched: 8. CDR1 and CDR2 from the germline V gene are LGHNA and YSLEER. The CDR3 runs 17 residues. CDR3 bases: TGCGCCAGCAGCCAAGATCTCGGGAGACTAGCGGGGAATGAGCAGTTCTTC. It encodes CASSQDLGRLAGNEQFF.

V usage is TRBV11-3 and J usage is TRBJ2-7, with D possibly matching TRBD1 (7 bases). Germline V gives CDR1 SGHNT, CDR2 YENEEA. This CDR3 comprises 13 residues. V was pared by 5 bases and J by 7 bases, with 15 bases between. CDR3 nucleotides: TGTGCCAGCAGCCATGACAGGGCGGGAGAGCAGTACTTC. Encoded protein: CASSHDRAGEQYF.

The rearrangement uses TRBV6-5 and TRBJ1-6; weak D call: TRBD1 (5 bases). Germline CDR1 and CDR2: MNHEY and SVGAGI. This CDR3 is 14 amino acids long. Between the trimmed V and J ends, which lost 8 bases and 10 bases, there was a span of 18 bases. As DNA, the CDR3 is TGTGCCAGCTTGCAGGTCCAGGGAACCTCACCCCTCCACTTT. Protein product: CASLQVQGTSPLHF.

This chain links TRBV5-4 with TRBJ2-3; D remains ambiguous. Germline CDR1 and CDR2: SGHNT and YYREEE (reference sequence). The CDR3 loop spans 13 amino acids. Trimming stripped 4 bases from V and 6 bases from J, with 12 bases between. The chain's CDR3 is CASSMSILDTQYF. In DNA form, the CDR3 reads TGTGCCAGCAGCATGAGCATCCTCGATACGCAGTATTTT.

The chain combines TRBV7-2 with TRBJ2-2; D is perhaps TRBD1 (5 bases). Trimming took off 8 bases at V and 4 bases at J, with 14 bases between the two ends. CDR1 SGHTA and CDR2 FQGNSA come from the germline V gene. This CDR3 contains 14 residues. CDR3 residues: CASGRVFPTGELFF. The CDR3 DNA is TGTGCCAGCGGCAGGGTCTTTCCCACCGGGGAGCTGTTTTTT.

Of note for this clone: Other nucleotide sequences in the sample specify the same CDR3. The gene calls are TRBV19 and TRBJ1-1; the match to TRBD1 covers 7 bases. V dropped 5 bases and J dropped 1; count of bases not matched to a gene: 1. Germline V gene data show CDR1 as LNHDA and CDR2 as SQIVND (reference sequence). This CDR3 region has 13 residues. In DNA form, the CDR3 reads TGTGCCAGTAGTCCAGGGGGGAACACTGAAGCTTTCTTT. This encodes CASSPGGNTEAFF.